This TCR beta chain was recorded in a study of cytomegalovirus exposure and HLA in healthy donors. The study ran its PCR with 60 Vbeta and 13 Jbeta primers. The repertoire was sequenced with immunoSEQ multiplex PCR; TCRdb's copy has only in-frame clones and lacks some. This table has approximately 190,000 clones, over 70% appearing once. Trimming cost V 3 bases and J 5 bases; bases outside gene matches: 13. Per germline, CDR1 SGHDT and CDR2 YYEEEE. The CDR3 has 17 residues. The material sequenced was PBMCs. This sequence joins TRBV5-6 and TRBJ2-2; 7 bases align to TRBD1. This TCR was sampled from a man in his fifties or sixties in good health and CMV-seronegative. CDR3 nucleotide sequence: TGTGCCAGCAGCTACCCCCGACAGGGCCGGAGGACCGGGGAGCTGTTTTTT. It specifies CASSYPRQGRRTGELFF.